The clone carrying this TCR beta chain came up a few times. Antigen specificity is unknown. Trimming removed 6 bases at V and 4 bases at J, with 12 bases between. The CDR3 length is 12 residues. Germline V gene data show CDR1 as DFQATT and CDR2 as SNEGSKA (reference sequence). The sample is drawn from a study of T cells after yellow fever vaccination. About the study: Preparing low-cell-number fractions relied on SMART-Seq v4 Ultra Low Input.

TCRdb processed the 5' RACE reads anew with MiXCR; each CDR3 protein has one entry. The repertoire holds about 340,000 distinct CDR3 sequences, with 9.5% to 15% as singletons. Whole-study results and caveats: Reappearance after the booster was observed for most primary-vaccination clones (roughly 97% CD4, over 75% CD8). It was a small share of clonotypes that appeared in both CD4 and CD8 compartments.

The TCR originated in a man between 18 and 29 years old who received the YFV17D yellow fever vaccine. The chain has TRBV20-1 and TRBJ2-5, with a tentative D call TRBD1 (5 bases). The input for sequencing was CD4+ T cells sorted from PBMCs, taken 15 days after the yellow fever booster vaccination. CDR3 region: CSALGVSETQYF. The CDR3 region has the DNA TGCAGTGCCCTAGGGGTTTCAGAGACCCAGTACTTC.